Described below is a single TCR beta chain sequence and its context. What it binds is not known. Germline V gene sequence: CDR1 SNHLY, CDR2 FYNNEI. This CDR3 spans 17 amino acids. With V trimmed by 0 bases and J by 5 bases, 11 bases remained unmatched. The entry originates in a study of blood T cells in healthy people across ages. The authors ran a second PCR of 7 to 11 cycles using a sample-barcoded 5' primer and a J-beta primer mix. TCRdb re-called the 5' RACE reads with MiXCR, one entry per CDR3 protein. This sample carries 790,000 or so distinct CDR3 sequences, about 45% of them seen once, and the ten largest clones take over 15%. Peripheral blood samples of 9 to 10 milliliters were drawn from each donor. In each sample, at least 6.5 million PBMCs were isolated. Study-level results: A strong correlation between TCR beta diversity and naive T cell percentage was seen. Diversity of TCR beta per million T cells declined in a roughly linear way with age.

The material sequenced was blood. The chain employs TRBV2 and TRBJ2-7; TRBD1 matches at 9 bases. This TCR was sampled from an elderly man in good health. The CDR3 region has the DNA TGTGCCAGCAGTGAAGCGCTTCCGGGACAGGGAGACAACGAGCAGTACTTC. This gives the protein CASSEALPGQGDNEQYF. The full variable domain, with the rest looked up from reference TRBV2 and TRBJ2-7, is EPEVTQTPSHQVTQMGQEVILRCVPISNHLYFYWYRQILGQKVEFLVSFYNNEISEKSEIFDDQFSVERPDGSNFTLKIRSTKLEDSAMYFCASSEALPGQGDNEQYFGPGTRLTVT.